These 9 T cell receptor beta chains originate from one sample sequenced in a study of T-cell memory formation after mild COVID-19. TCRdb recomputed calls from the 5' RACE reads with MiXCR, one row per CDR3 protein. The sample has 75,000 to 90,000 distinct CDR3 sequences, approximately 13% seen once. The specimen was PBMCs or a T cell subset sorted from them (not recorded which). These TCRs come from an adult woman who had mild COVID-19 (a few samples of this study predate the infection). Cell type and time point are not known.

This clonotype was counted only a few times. The CDR3 spells CATAEKNIQYF. The DNA of the CDR3 is TGTGCCACCGCGGAGAAAAACATTCAGTACTTC. The V and J genes are TRBV24-1 and TRBJ2-4, with D unclear. Germline lookup yields CDR1 KGHDR and CDR2 SFDVKD. V shed 9 bases and J shed 4 bases, with 6 bases lying between them. This CDR3 comprises 11 residues.

The CDR3 sequence is CASSLRQGRETQYF. The CDR3 DNA is TGTGCCAGCAGCTTAAGGCAGGGGAGAGAGACCCAGTACTTC. This chain joins TRBV11-2 and TRBJ2-5; a weak D match, TRBD1 (6 bases). The V end lost 2 bases, the J end lost 4 bases, and 11 bases lay between the germline ends. CDR3 length: 14 residues. CDR1 and CDR2 from the germline V gene are SGHAT and FQNNGV.

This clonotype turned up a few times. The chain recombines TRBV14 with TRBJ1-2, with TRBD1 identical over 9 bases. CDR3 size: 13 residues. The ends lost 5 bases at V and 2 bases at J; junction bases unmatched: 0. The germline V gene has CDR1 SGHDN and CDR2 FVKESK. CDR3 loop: CASSGTGNYGYTF. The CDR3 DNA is TGTGCCAGCAGCGGGACAGGGAACTATGGCTACACCTTC. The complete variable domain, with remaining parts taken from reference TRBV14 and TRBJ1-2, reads EAGVTQFPSHSVIEKGQTVTLRCDPISGHDNLYWYRRVMGKEIKFLLHFVKESKQDESGMPNNRFLAERTGGTYSTLKVQPAELEDSGVYFCASSGTGNYGYTFGSGTRLTVV.

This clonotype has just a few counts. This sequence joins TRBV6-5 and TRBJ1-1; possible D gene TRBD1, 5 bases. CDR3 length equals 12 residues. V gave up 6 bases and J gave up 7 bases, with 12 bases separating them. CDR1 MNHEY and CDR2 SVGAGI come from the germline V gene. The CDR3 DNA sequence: TGTGCCAGCAGCCTACCAGGGATTGAAGCTTTCTTT. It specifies CASSLPGIEAFF.

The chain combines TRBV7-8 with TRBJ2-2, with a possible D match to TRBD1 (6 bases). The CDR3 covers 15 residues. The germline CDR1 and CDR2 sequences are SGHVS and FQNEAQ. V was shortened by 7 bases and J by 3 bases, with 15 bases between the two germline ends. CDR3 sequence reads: CASTTIAGDTGELFF. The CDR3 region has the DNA TGTGCCAGCACCACGATAGCAGGGGACACCGGGGAGCTGTTTTTT.

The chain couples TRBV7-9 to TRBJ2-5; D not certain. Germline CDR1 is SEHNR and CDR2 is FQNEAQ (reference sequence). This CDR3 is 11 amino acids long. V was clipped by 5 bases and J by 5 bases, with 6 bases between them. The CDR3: CASSLIETQYF. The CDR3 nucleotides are TGTGCCAGCAGCCTAATCGAGACCCAGTACTTC. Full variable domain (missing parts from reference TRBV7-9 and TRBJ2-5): DTGVSQNPRHKITKRGQNVTFRCDPISEHNRLYWYRQTLGQGPEFLTYFQNEAQLEKSRLLSDRFSAERPKGSFSTLEIQRTEQGDSAMYLCASSLIETQYFGPGTRLLVL.

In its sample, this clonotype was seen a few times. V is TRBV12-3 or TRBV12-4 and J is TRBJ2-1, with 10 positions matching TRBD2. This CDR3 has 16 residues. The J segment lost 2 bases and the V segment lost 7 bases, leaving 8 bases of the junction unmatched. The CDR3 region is CASTPGLAETYNEQFF. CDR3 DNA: TGTGCCAGCACCCCTGGACTAGCGGAGACCTACAATGAGCAGTTCTTC.

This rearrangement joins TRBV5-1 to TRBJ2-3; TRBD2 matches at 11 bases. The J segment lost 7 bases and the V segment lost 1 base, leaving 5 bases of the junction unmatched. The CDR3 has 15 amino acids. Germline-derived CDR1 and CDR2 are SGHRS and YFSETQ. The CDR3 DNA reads TGCGCCAGCAGCTTGACTAGCGGGGGTATAAATACGCAGTATTTT. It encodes CASSLTSGGINTQYF.

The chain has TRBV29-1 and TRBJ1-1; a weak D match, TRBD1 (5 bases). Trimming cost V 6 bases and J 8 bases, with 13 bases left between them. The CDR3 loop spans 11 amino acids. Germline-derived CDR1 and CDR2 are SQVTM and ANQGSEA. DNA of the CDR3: TGCAGCGTACAGAGGGGTTTAGAAGCTTTCTTT. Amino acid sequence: CSVQRGLEAFF.